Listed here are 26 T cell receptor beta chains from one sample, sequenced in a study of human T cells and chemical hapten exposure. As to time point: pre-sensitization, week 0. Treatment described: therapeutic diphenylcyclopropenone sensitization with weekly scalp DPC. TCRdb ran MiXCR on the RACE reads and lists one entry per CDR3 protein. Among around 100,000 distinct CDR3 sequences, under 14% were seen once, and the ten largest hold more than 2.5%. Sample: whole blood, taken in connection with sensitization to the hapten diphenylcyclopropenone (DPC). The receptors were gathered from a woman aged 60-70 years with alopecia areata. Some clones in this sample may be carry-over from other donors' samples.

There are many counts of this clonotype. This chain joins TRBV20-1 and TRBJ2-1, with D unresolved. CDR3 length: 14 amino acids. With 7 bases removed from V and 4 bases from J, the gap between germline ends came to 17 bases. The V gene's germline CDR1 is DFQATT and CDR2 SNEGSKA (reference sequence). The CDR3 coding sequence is TGCAGTGTCCCTGGCTCCGGGTTATACAATGAGCAGTTCTTC. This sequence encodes CSVPGSGLYNEQFF.

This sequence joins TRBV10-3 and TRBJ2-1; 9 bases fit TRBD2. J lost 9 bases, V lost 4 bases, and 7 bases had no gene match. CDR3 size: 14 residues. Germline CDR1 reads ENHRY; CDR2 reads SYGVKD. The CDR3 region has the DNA TGTGCCATCAGTGCAGGCGGGGGGGCGATTGAGCAGTTCTTC. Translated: CAISAGGGAIEQFF.

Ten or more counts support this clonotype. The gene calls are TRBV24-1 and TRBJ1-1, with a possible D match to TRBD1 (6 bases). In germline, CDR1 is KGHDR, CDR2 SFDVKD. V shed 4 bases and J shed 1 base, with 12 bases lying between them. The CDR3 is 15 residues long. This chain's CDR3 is CATSEPMGQNTEAFF. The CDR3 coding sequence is TGTGCCACCAGTGAACCGATGGGACAGAACACTGAAGCTTTCTTT.

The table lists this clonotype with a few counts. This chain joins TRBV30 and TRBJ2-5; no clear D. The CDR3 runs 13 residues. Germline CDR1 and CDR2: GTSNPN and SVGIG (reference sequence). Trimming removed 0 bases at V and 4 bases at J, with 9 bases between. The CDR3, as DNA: TGTGCCTGGAGTGTATCTACGGGAGAGACCCAGTACTTC. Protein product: CAWSVSTGETQYF.

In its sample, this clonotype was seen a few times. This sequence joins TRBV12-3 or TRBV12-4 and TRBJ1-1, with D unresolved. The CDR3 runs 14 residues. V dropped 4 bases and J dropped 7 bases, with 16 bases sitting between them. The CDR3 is CASSYHLTGSEAFF. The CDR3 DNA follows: TGTGCCAGCAGTTATCACCTGACCGGGAGTGAAGCTTTCTTT.

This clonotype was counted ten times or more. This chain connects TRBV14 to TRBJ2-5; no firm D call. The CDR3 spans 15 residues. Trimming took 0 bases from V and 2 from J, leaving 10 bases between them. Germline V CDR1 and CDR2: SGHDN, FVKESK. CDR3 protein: CASSQEGRGQETQYF. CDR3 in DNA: TGTGCCAGCAGCCAAGAGGGTCGCGGACAAGAGACCCAGTACTTC.

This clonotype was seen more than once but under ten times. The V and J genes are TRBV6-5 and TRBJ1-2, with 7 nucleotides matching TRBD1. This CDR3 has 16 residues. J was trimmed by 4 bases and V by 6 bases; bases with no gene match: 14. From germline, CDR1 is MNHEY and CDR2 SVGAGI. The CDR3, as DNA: TGTGCCAGCAGGGCCGACACAGGGGATCGGCGCTATGGCTACACCTTC. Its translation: CASRADTGDRRYGYTF.

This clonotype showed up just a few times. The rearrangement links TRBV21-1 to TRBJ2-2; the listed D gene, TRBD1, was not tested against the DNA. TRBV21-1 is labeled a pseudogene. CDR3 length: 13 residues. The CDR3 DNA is TGTGCCACCCCCGGACAGTACACCGGGGAGCTGTTTTTT. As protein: CATPGQYTGELFF.

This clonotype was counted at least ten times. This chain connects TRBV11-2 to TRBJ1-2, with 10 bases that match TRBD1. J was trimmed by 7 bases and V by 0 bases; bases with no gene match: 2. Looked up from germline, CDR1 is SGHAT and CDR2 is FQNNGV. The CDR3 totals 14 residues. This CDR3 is CASSLETGGSGYTF. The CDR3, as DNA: TGTGCCAGCAGCTTAGAGACAGGGGGCAGTGGCTACACCTTC.

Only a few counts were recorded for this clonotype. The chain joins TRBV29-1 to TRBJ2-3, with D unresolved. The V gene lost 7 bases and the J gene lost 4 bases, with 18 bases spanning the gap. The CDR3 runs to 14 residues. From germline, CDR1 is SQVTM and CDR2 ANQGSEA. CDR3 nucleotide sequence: TGCAGCGGGATGACTCTCTTTAGGGCAGATACGCAGTATTTT. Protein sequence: CSGMTLFRADTQYF.

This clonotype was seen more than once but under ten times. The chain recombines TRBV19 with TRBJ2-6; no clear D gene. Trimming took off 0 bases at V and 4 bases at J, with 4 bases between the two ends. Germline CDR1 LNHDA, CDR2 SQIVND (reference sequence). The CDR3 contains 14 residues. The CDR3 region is CASSIDSGANVLTF. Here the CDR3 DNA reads TGTGCCAGTAGTATAGATTCGGGGGCCAACGTCCTGACTTTC. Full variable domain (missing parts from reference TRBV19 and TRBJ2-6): DGGITQSPKYLFRKEGQNVTLSCEQNLNHDAMYWYRQDPGQGLRLIYYSQIVNDFQKGDIAEGYSVSREKKESFPLTVTSAQKNPTAFYLCASSIDSGANVLTFGAGSRLTVL.

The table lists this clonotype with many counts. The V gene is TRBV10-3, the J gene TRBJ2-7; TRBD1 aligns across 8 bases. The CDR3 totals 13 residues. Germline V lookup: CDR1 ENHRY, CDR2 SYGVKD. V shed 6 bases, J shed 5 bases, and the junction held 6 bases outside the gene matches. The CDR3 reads CAISLDRDDEQYF. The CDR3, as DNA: TGTGCCATCAGCCTGGACAGGGACGACGAGCAGTACTTC.

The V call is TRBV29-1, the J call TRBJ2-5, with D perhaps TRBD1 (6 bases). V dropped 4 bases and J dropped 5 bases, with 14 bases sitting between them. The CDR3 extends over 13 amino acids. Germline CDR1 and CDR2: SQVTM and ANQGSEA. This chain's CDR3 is CSVVPQGTETQYF. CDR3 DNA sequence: TGCAGCGTTGTCCCCCAGGGGACGGAGACCCAGTACTTC.

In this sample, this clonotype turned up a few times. In nucleotides, the CDR3 is TGTGCCTGCGGACAGGGTGAGAGAAATCAGCCCCAGCATTTT. This encodes CACGQGERNQPQHF. J is TRBJ1-5 and V is TRBV30; TRBD1 matches at 8 bases. The CDR3 consists of 14 residues. CDR1 and CDR2 from the germline V gene are GTSNPN and SVGIG (reference sequence). J lost 4 bases, V lost 6 bases, and 8 bases had no gene match.

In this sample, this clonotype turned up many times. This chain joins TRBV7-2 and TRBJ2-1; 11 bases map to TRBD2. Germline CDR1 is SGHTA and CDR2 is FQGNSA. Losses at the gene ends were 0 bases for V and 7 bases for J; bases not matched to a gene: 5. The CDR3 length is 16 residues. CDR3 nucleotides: TGTGCCAGCAGCTTAGCTAGCGGGGGGGCTCAAAATGAGCAGTTCTTC. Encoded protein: CASSLASGGAQNEQFF.

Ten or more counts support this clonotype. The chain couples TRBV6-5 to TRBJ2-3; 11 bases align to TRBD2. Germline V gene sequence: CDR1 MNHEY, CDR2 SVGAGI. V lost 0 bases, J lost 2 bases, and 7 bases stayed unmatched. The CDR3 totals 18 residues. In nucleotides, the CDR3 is TGTGCCAGCAGTTACTCTTCCTATAGCGGGGGGGTCACAGATACGCAGTATTTT. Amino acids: CASSYSSYSGGVTDTQYF.

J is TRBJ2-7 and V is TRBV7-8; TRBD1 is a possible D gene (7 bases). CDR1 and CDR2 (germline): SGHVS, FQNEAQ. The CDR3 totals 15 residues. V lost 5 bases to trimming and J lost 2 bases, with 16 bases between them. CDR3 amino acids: CASSRGAQGAYEQYF. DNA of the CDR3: TGTGCCAGCAGCCGCGGGGCGCAGGGGGCCTACGAGCAGTACTTC. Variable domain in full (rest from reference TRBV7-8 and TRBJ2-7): GAGVSQSPRYKVAKRGQDVALRCDPISGHVSLFWYQQALGQGPEFLTYFQNEAQLDKSGLPSDRFFAERPEGSVSTLKIQRTQQEDSAVYLCASSRGAQGAYEQYFGPGTRLTVT.

The CDR3 region is CASNEAPTGELFF. CDR3 coding DNA: TGTGCCAGCAACGAGGCCCCCACCGGGGAGCTGTTTTTT. V gene TRBV3-1 combines with J gene TRBJ2-2; D gene unclear. CDR1 and CDR2 (germline): LGHDT, YNNKEL (reference sequence). This CDR3 is built from 13 residues. Trimming stripped 7 bases from V and 4 bases from J, with 10 bases between. Complete variable domain (other parts from reference TRBV3-1 and TRBJ2-2): DTAVSQTPKYLVTQMGNDKSIKCEQNLGHDTMYWYKQDSKKFLKIMFSYNNKELIINETVPNRFSPKSPDKAHLNLHINSLELGDSAVYFCASNEAPTGELFFGEGSRLTVL.

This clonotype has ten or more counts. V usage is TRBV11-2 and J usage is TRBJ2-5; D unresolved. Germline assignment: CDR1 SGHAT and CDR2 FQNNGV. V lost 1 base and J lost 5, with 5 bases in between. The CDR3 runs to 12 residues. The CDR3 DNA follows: TGTGCCAGCAGCTTAGCAATGGAGACCCAGTACTTC. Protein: CASSLAMETQYF. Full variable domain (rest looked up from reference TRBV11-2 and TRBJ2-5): EAGVAQSPRYKIIEKRQSVAFWCNPISGHATLYWYQQILGQGPKLLIQFQNNGVVDDSQLPKDRFSAERLKGVDSTLKIQPAKLEDSAVYLCASSLAMETQYFGPGTRLLVL.

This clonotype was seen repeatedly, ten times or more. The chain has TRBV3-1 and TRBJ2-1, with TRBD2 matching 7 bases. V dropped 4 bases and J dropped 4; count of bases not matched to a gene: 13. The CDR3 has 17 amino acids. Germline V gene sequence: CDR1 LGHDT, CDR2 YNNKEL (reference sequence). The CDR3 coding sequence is TGTGCCAGCAGCCGTTTCTCGACAGCGGGATTTTACAATGAGCAGTTCTTC. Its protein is CASSRFSTAGFYNEQFF.

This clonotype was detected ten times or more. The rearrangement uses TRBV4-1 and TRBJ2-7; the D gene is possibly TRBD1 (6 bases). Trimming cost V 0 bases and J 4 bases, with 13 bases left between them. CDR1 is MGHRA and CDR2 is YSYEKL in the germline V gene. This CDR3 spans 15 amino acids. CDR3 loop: CASSQDPWGLYEQYF. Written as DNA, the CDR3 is TGCGCCAGCAGCCAAGATCCTTGGGGGCTGTACGAGCAGTACTTC.

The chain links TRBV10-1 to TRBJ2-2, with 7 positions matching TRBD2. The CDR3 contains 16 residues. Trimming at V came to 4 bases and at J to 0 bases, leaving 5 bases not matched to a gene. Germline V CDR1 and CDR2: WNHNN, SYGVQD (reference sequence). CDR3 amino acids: CASSALAVTNTGELFF. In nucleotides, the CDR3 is TGCGCCAGCAGTGCGCTAGCGGTAACGAACACCGGGGAGCTGTTTTTT.

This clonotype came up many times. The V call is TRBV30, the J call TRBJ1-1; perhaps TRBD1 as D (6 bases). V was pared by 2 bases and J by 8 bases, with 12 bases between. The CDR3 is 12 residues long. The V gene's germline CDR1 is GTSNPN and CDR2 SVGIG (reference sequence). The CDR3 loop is CAWSLQGKEAFF. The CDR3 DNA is TGTGCCTGGAGTTTGCAGGGGAAAGAAGCTTTCTTT.

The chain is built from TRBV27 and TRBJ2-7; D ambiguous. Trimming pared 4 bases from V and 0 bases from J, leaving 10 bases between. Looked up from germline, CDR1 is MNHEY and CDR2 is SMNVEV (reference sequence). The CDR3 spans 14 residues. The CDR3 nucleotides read TGTGCCAGCAGTTCCCAGGCTTTCTCCTACGAGCAGTACTTC. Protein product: CASSSQAFSYEQYF.

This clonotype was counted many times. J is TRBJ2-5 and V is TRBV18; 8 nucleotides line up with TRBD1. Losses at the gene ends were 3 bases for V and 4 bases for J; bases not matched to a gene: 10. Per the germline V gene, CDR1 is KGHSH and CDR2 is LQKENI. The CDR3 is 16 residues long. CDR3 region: CASSPATGQGRETQYF. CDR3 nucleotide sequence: TGTGCCAGCTCACCGGCTACCGGACAGGGTCGAGAGACCCAGTACTTC.

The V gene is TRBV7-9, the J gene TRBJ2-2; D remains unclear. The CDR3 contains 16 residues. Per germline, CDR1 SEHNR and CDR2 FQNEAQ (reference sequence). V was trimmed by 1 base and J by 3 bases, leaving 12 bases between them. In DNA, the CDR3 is TGTGCCAGCAGCTTAGGCAGCCTGCGCTACACCGGGGAGCTGTTTTTT. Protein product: CASSLGSLRYTGELFF. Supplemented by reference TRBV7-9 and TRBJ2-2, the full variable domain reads DTGVSQNPRHKITKRGQNVTFRCDPISEHNRLYWYRQTLGQGPEFLTYFQNEAQLEKSRLLSDRFSAERPKGSFSTLEIQRTEQGDSAMYLCASSLGSLRYTGELFFGEGSRLTVL.